Listed here is a single T cell receptor beta chain. Its matching antigen is unknown. The V gene lost 8 bases and the J gene lost 2 bases, with 13 bases spanning the gap. Germline assignment: CDR1 SQVTM and CDR2 ANQGSEA. The CDR3 consists of 12 residues. 5'RACE with constant-segment primers built TCRalpha and TCRbeta cDNA libraries with UMIs. TCRdb ran MiXCR on the 5' RACE reads and lists one entry per CDR3 protein. The top ten clones hold about 20% of a sample with 380,000 or so distinct CDR3 sequences, roughly 13% of them seen once. The data belong to a study of T-cell memory formation after mild COVID-19. Study-level information: TCR clusters showed largely donor specificity. Findings of the study overall: Later expanders leaned toward CD4+, whereas clones contracting from day 15 to 85 were balanced CD4/CD8. Among CD4+ contracting clones, most were CM and EM, and CD8+ ones EMRA.

This sequence was found in a man younger than 35 who had mild COVID-19 (a few samples of this study predate the infection). Cell type and time point are not known. The chain employs TRBV29-1 and TRBJ2-7; D might be TRBD1 or TRBD2, each matching 5 bases. The sequenced material came from PBMCs or a T cell subset sorted from them (not recorded which). The CDR3 DNA is TGCAGCATCCGGGACGCTACCTACGAGCAGTACTTC. Residues: CSIRDATYEQYF.